The T cell receptor beta chain under discussion was sequenced for a study of blood T cell repertoires in COVID-19. Germline V gene lookup returns CDR1 SGHRS and CDR2 YFSETQ. This CDR3 has 16 amino acids. The V gene lost 0 bases and the J gene lost 10 bases, with 20 bases spanning the gap. Data came from immunoSEQ multiplex PCR; TCRdb stores just in-frame clones and leaves some out. There are about 250,000 clones in the sample; about 84% occur only once, and approximately 5% lies in the top ten. This clonotype originated in an elderly woman with COVID-19, enrolled during active disease. Sequencing used peripheral blood. The chain uses TRBV5-1 and TRBJ2-1; tentatively, D is TRBD2 (5 bases). This chain's CDR3 is CASSLAGGANTGEQFF. The CDR3 nucleotides are TGCGCCAGCAGCTTGGCCGGAGGTGCCAACACGGGGGAGCAGTTCTTC.